This TCR beta chain was identified during a study of blood T cell repertoires in COVID-19 (dated by TCRdb to about 2020). Looking at the study overall: The collaborator samples originated in the United States, Italy and Spain and spanned the acute and convalescent phases of COVID-19. The material from the prospective study consisted of cDNA or gDNA derived from T cells, B-cell-depleted T cells, or PBMCs. The dataset comprised deeply sampled blood TCRbeta repertoires from subjects exposed to, actively infected with, or recovered from COVID-19. A freely available public database, intended as a resource for researchers studying the immune response to SARS-CoV-2, is where the repertoires were released. The samples were drawn from the first 160 participants of the ongoing ImmuneRACE study and from 1,254 subjects provided by 6 global collaborators. Sample metadata almost always included a de-identified subject ID, COVID-19 status, age in years and sex. HLA class I and class II types, where available, came from metadata supplied by the sample provider rather than from assay-based typing.

Paper-wide results and their limitations: How much clinical and demographic metadata was included differed by source and by participant, and the metadata was provided uncurated.

In Seattle, one collaborating source enrolled patients while the infection was active and tracked those patients longitudinally over the course of disease. Each collaborating institution followed its own protocols to collect whole blood in K2EDTA tubes. For TCRbeta analysis, collaborator samples were shipped as frozen whole blood, as isolated PBMCs, or as DNA extracted from either sample type. For this clone: Its antigen has not been determined. No base qualities exist here, and no much larger clone lies one base off it.

CDR1 MNHNY and CDR2 SVGAGI were looked up in the germline V gene (reference sequence). V loses 2 bases of germline sequence and J loses 7 bases, and the interval between the two ends is 9 bases. Taken from cysteine to phenylalanine, the CDR3 has 14 residues. The sequence is cut down to CDR3 DNA, 42 bases in frame from base 1. The immunoSEQ Assay, a bias-controlled multiplex PCR, was used to amplify TCRbeta CDR3 regions from genomic DNA. The authors' analysis ran thus. Within the assay, amplification of reference gene primers was used to estimate how many nucleated cells each sample contained. To quantify the absolute abundance of each unique TCRbeta CDR3 rearrangement, sequence reads were collapsed and filtered. For each sample, productive Simpson clonality was calculated by taking the square root of Simpson's diversity index across productive rearrangements. Held by TCRdb, this immuneACCESS table contains in-frame sequences only and omits some clones. Under half of the omission traces to an unresolved V gene where checked; the cause of the rest is unknown. The V and J calls and clone size come from that table; D and trimming were worked out from the DNA. This sample has fewer than 350,000 clones in its table, and 80% to 90% of those were observed once. Of the sample, approximately 9.9% falls within the top ten clones.

Sequenced material: peripheral blood. This TCR was sampled from a man aged 30-40 years with COVID-19, enrolled during active disease. Rearrangement joined TRBV6-6 to TRBJ1-6, with TRBD1 perhaps the D gene, on 6 matching bases. The DNA sequence is given as TGTGCCAGCAGTTACCAGGGGTGGAATTCACCCCTCCACTTT. Its protein reads: CASSYQGWNSPLHF.